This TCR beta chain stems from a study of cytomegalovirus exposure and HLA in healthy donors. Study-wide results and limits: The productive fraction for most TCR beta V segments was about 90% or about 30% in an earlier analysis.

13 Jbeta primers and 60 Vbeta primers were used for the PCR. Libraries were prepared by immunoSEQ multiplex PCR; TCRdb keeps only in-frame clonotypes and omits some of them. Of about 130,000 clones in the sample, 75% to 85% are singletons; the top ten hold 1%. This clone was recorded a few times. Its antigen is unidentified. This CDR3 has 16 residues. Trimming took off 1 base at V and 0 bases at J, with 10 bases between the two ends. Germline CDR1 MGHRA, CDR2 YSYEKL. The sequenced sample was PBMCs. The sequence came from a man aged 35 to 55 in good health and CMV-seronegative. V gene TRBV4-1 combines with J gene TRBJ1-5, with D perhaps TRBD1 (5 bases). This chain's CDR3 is CASSQVGGYSNQPQHF. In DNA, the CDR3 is TGCGCCAGCAGCCAAGTCGGGGGTTATAGCAATCAGCCCCAGCATTTT.